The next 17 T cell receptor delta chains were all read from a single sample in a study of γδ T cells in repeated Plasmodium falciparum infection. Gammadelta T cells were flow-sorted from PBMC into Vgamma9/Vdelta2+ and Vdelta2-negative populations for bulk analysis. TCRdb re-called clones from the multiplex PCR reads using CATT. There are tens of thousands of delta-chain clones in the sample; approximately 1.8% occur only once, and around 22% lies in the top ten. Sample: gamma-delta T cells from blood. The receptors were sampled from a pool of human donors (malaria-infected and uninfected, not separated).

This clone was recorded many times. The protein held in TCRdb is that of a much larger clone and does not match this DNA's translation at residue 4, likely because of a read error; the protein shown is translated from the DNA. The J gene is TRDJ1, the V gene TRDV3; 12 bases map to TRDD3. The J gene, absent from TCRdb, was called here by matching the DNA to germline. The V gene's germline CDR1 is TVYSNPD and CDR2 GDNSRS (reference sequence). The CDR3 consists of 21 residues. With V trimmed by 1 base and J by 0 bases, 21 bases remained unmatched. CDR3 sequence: CAFTIPPKAGGYGKYTDKLIF. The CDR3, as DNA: TGTGCCTTTACGATCCCTCCTAAAGCTGGGGGATACGGAAAGTACACCGATAAACTCATCTTT.

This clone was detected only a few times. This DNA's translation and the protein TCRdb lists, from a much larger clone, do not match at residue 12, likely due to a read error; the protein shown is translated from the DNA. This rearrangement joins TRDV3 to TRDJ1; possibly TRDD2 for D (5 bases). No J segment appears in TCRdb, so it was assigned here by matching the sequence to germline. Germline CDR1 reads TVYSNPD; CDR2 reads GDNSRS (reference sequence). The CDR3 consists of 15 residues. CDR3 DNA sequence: TGTGCCTTTGACCCACCCCTACTATATACCGATAGACTCATCTTT. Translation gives CAFDPPLLYTDRLIF. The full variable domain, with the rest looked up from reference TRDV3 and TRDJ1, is CDKVTQSSPDQTVASGSEVVLLCTYDTVYSNPDLFWYRIRPDYSFQFVFYGDNSRSEGADFTQGRFSVKHILTQKAFHLVISPVRTEDSATYYCAFDPPLLYTDRLIFGKGTRVTVEP.

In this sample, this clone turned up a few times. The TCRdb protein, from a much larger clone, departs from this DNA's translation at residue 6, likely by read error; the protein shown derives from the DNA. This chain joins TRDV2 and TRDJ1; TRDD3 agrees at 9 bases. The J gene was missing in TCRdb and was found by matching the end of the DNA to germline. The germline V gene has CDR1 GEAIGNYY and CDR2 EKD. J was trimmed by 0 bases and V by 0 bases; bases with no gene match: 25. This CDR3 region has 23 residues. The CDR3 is CACDTEESRLGDLGGPNTDKLIF. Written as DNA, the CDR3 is TGTGCCTGTGACACCGAGGAGAGCCGGCTGGGGGATCTTGGCGGTCCTAACACCGATAAACTCATCTTT.

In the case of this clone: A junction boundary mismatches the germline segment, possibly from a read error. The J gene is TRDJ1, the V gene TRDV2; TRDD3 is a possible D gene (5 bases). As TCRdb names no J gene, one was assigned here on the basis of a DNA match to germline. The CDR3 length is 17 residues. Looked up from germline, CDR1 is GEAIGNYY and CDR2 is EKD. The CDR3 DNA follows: TGTGCCTGTGGCACCTTAGACGGCTCCTGGGACACCTATAAACTCATCTTT. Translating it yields CACGTLDGSWDTYKLIF.

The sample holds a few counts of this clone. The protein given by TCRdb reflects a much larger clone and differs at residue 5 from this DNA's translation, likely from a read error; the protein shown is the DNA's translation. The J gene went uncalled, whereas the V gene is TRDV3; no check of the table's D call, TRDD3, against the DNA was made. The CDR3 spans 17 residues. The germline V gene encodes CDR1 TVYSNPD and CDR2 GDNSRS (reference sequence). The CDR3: CAFHQYWGIRPNRWLIF. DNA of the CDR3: TGTGCCTTTCACCAGTACTGGGGGATACGTCCAAATAGGTGGCTCATCTTT.

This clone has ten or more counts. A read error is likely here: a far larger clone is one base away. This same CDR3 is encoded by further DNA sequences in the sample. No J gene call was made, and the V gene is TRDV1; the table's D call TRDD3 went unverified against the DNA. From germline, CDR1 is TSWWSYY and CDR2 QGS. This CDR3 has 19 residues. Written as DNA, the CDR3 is TGTGCTCTTGGGGAACACATCTACGTGAGGTGGGGGAGAGTCGATAAACTCATTTTT. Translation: CALGEHIYVRWGRVDKLIF.

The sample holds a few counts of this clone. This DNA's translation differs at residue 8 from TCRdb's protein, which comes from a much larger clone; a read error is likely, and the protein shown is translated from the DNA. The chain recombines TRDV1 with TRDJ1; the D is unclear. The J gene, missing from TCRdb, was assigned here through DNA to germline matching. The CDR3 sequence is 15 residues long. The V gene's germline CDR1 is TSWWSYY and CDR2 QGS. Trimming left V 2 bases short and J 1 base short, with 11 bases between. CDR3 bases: TGTGCTCTTGGGGAAAAGATTAAGAGCACCGATAAACTCATCTTT. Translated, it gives CALGEKIKSTDKLIF.

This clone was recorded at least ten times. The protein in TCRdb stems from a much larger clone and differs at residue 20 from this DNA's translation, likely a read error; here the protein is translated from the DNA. The CDR3 region is CALGKVLLWWGIPFYTDKLTF. CDR3 bases: TGTGCTCTTGGGAAGGTTCTACTTTGGTGGGGGATCCCTTTCTACACCGATAAACTCACCTTT. The rearrangement joins TRDV1 to TRDJ1; 8 bases are a match to TRDD3. CDR3 length: 21 residues. Germline V CDR1 and CDR2: TSWWSYY, QGS.

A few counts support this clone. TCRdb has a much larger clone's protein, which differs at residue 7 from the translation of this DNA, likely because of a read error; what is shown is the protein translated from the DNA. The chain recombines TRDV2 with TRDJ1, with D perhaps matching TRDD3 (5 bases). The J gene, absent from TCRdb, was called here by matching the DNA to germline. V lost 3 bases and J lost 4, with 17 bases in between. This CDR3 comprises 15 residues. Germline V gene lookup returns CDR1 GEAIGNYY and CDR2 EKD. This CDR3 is CACDVVWGQGDKLIF. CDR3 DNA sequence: TGTGCCTGTGACGTGGTGTGGGGCCAAGGCGATAAACTCATCTTT.

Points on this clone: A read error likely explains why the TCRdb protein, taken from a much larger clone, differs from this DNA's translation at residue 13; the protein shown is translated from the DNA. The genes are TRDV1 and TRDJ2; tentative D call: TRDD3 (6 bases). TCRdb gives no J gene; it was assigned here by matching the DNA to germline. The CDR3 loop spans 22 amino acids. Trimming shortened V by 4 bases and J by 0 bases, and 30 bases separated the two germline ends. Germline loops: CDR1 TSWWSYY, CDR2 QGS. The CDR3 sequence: CALGGLPSRGDPGSALTAQLFF. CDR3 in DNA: TGTGCTCTTGGGGGACTTCCCTCCAGGGGGGACCCGGGATCAGCTTTGACAGCACAACTCTTCTTT.

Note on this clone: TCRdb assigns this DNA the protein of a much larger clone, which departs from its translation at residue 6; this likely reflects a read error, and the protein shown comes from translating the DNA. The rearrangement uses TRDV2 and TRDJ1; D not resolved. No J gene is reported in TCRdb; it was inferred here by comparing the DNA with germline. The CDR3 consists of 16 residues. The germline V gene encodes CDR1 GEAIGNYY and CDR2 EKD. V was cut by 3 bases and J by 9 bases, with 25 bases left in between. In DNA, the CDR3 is TGTGCCTGTGACGCCCACGCCACAGTGGGCTGGAGGGAACTCATCTTT. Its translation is CACDAHATVGWRELIF.

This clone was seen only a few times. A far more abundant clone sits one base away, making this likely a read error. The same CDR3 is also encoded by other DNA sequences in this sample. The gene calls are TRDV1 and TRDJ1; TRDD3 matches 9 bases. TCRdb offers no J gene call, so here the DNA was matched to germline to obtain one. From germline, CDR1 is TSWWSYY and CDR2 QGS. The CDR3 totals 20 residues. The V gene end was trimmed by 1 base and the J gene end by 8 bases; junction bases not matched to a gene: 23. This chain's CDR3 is CALGEPLSFWGIKVVSKLIF. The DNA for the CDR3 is TGTGCTCTTGGGGAACCACTGAGTTTTTGGGGGATAAAAGTTGTCTCGAAACTCATCTTT.

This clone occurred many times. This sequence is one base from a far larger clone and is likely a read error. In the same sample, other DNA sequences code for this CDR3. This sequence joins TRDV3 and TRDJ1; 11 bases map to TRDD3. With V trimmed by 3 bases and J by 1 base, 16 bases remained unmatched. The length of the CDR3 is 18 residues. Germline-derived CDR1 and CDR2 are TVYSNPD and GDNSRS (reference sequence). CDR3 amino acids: CAFSTEGTGGYCTDKLIF. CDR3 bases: TGTGCCTTCTCTACAGAGGGGACTGGGGGATATTGCACCGATAAACTCATCTTT.

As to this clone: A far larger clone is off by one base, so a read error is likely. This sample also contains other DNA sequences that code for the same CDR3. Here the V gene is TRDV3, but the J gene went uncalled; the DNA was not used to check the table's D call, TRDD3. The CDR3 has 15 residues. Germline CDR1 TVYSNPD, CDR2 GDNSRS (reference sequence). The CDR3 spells CAFYLGILNTDKLIF. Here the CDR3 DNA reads TGTGCCTTTTACCTGGGGATACTCAACACCGATAAACTTATCTTT.

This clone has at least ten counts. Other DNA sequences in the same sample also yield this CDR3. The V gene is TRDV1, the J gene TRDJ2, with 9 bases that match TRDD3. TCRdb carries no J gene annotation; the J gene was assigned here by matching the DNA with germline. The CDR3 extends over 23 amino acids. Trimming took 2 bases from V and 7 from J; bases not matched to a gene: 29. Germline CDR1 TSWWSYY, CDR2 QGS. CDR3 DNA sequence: TGTGCTCTTGGGGAATATCAGGACCCTTTCCTACCTTCGTACTGGGGGAAGCTAGCACAACTCTTCTTT. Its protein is CALGEYQDPFLPSYWGKLAQLFF.

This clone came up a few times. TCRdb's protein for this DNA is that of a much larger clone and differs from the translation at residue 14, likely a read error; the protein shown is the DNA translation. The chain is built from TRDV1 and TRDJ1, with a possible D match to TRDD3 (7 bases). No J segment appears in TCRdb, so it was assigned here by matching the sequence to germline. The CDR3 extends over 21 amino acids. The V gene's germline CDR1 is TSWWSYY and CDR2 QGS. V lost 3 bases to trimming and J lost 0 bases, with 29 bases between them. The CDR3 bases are TGTGCTCTTGGGGAGACTCCTTCCGGCAATCATCTGGGGGGGTACACCGATAAACTCATCTTT. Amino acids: CALGETPSGNHLGGYTDKLIF.

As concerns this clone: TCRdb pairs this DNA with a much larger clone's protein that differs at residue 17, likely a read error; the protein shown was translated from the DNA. CDR3 protein: CALTLFSQLWGFANLTTQLFF. The DNA of the CDR3 is TGTGCTCTCACCCTATTTTCCCAACTCTGGGGATTTGCAAATTTGACAACACAACTCTTCTTT. The chain couples TRDV1 to TRDJ2, with a tentative D call TRDD3 (6 bases). Germline V lookup: CDR1 TSWWSYY, CDR2 QGS. The CDR3 totals 21 residues.